The present entry profiles one T cell receptor (beta chain) with its context. What it recognizes is unknown. These data originate in a study of graft-versus-host responses after intestinal transplantation. As for the study in general: Following induction with anti-thymocyte globulin, all recipients were given tacrolimus and steroids for two to three years.

Sequenced by immunoSEQ multiplex PCR; TCRdb stores in-frame clones only, minus some. The sample lists just under 55,000 clones, roughly nine tenths occurring once. Findings and caveats of the study: GvH clonotypes were identified within recipient marrow, with a subset emerging first in ileum or blood.

The CDR3 is made up of 16 amino acids. Germline lookup yields CDR1 SGHNT and CDR2 YYREEE (reference sequence). V was trimmed by 6 bases and J by 0 bases, leaving 18 bases between them. The sample consisted of PBMCs, taken more than 650 days after intestinal transplant. V is TRBV5-4 and J is TRBJ1-2; D possibly corresponds to TRBD1 (5 bases). The receptor's source is a human patient who received an intestinal transplant, so some T cells may come from the graft donor. CDR3: CASTTPGSGANYGYTF. The CDR3 nucleotides are TGTGCCAGCACCACCCCAGGGAGCGGAGCTAACTATGGCTACACCTTC.